Shown below are 4 T cell receptor beta chains from a single sample sequenced in a study of T cell changes during pregnancy in multiple sclerosis. Measured with immunoSEQ multiplex PCR; TCRdb has only the in-frame clones, and not every one. The data contain fewer than 60,000 clones, 92% of them seen just once; the ten biggest clones take up roughly 0.4%. Sequenced here: CD4+ T cells from peripheral blood mononuclear cells, sampled after pregnancy. The receptors come from a female donor with multiple sclerosis, enrolled in a pregnancy study.

The CDR3 DNA sequence: TGCGCCAGCAGCCACGGGGGACTAGCGGGGGTTAGCTCCTACAATGAGCAGTTCTTC. It encodes CASSHGGLAGVSSYNEQFF. The chain has TRBV4-1 and TRBJ2-1; TRBD2 agrees at 14 bases. V lost 3 bases, J lost 0 bases, and 7 bases stayed unmatched. Germline-derived CDR1 and CDR2 are MGHRA and YSYEKL. The CDR3 is made up of 19 amino acids.

This chain uses TRBV11-3 with TRBJ2-1; 11 positions agree with TRBD1. CDR3 length: 15 residues. J gave up 3 bases and V 6 bases, and 4 bases lay outside the gene matches. The germline gives CDR1 SGHNT, CDR2 YENEEA. The CDR3 here is CASSIGTGGYNEQFF. CDR3 bases: TGTGCCAGCAGTATAGGGACAGGGGGCTACAATGAGCAGTTCTTC.

V and J are TRBV6-5 and TRBJ1-6; tentatively, D is TRBD1 (6 bases). Germline-derived CDR1 and CDR2 are MNHEY and SVGAGI. CDR3 length: 14 amino acids. The ends were cut back, 5 bases at V and 10 bases at J, with 15 bases in the middle. As DNA, the CDR3 is TGTGCCAGCAGTGCTACAGGGCCGTGGTCACCCCTCCACTTT. Translating gives CASSATGPWSPLHF.

The J gene is TRBJ2-3, the V gene TRBV11-2, with 13 bases fitting TRBD2. The CDR3 consists of 17 residues. Germline assignment: CDR1 SGHAT and CDR2 FQNNGV. J lost 6 bases, V lost 5 bases, and 11 bases had no gene match. The CDR3 DNA reads TGTGCCAGCAGCACCCCCGGGACTAGCGGGAAGAGGGATACGCAGTATTTT. Residues: CASSTPGTSGKRDTQYF.